One and the same sample provided the 9 T cell receptor beta chains below, sequenced in a study of CD8 T cells in Susac syndrome. An amount of RNA that ranged from roughly 0.5 to 1 ug was reverse transcribed with random hexamers. Via MiXCR, TCRdb re-called the immunoSEQ multiplex PCR reads, giving one row per CDR3 protein. The sample lists about 240,000 distinct CDR3 sequences, around 96% occurring once. Material: CD4+ T cells from PBMCs. These receptor sequences come from a human donor with Susac syndrome.

This chain connects TRBV20-1 to TRBJ2-3; 8 nucleotides align to TRBD2. CDR1 and CDR2 from the germline V gene are DFQATT and SNEGSKA (reference sequence). The CDR3 is 14 amino acids. Trimming took 5 bases from V and 5 from J; bases not matched to a gene: 9. CDR3 protein: CSAVTSGVLDTQYF. CDR3 nucleotides: TGCAGTGCTGTCACTAGCGGAGTCTTAGATACGCAGTATTTT.

This sequence joins TRBV20-1 and TRBJ1-3, with 7 bases aligning to TRBD1. CDR3 length: 15 residues. The V gene's germline CDR1 is DFQATT and CDR2 SNEGSKA (reference sequence). V lost 6 bases and J lost 2; bases outside the gene matches: 10. CDR3 amino acids: CSAGKTGTAGNTIYF. The CDR3 region has the DNA TGCAGTGCCGGCAAAACGGGGACAGCTGGAAACACCATATATTTT.

The V call is TRBV6-5, the J call TRBJ2-7; a possible D gene is TRBD2 (5 bases). The V end lost 1 base, the J end lost 7 bases, and 17 bases lay between the germline ends. The CDR3 has 15 amino acids. Per germline, CDR1 MNHEY and CDR2 SVGAGI. CDR3 in DNA: TGTGCCAGCAGTTACTACCTCGACTACCAGTGGGAGCAGTACTTC. This encodes CASSYYLDYQWEQYF.

This sequence joins TRBV20-1 and TRBJ2-7, with D possibly matching TRBD2 (5 bases). Germline CDR1 and CDR2: DFQATT and SNEGSKA (reference sequence). V was cut by 3 bases and J by 5 bases, with 17 bases left in between. This CDR3 spans 14 amino acids. In nucleotides, the CDR3 is TGCAGTGCTAGTCCGGAACTAGGAATCCACGAGCAGTACTTC. Translated: CSASPELGIHEQYF.

The genes are TRBV5-1 and TRBJ2-5, with 9 positions matching TRBD2. There are 14 residues in the CDR3. In germline, CDR1 is SGHRS, CDR2 YFSETQ. V lost 7 bases, J lost 4 bases, and 8 bases stayed unmatched. The CDR3 DNA is TGCGCCAGCCATAGCGGGAGAAGTGGAGAGACCCAGTACTTC. It encodes CASHSGRSGETQYF.

The chain's CDR3 is CASSPRTVNSNQPQHF. The CDR3 DNA reads as TGCGCCAGCAGCCCCCGAACAGTAAATAGCAATCAGCCCCAGCATTTT. V is TRBV4-1 and J is TRBJ1-5, with unresolved D. This CDR3 has 16 amino acids. With 4 bases removed from V and 0 bases from J, the gap between germline ends came to 13 bases. Per the germline V gene, CDR1 is MGHRA and CDR2 is YSYEKL.

The rearrangement uses TRBV12-3 or TRBV12-4 and TRBJ2-5, with 8 bases matching TRBD2. This CDR3 region has 14 residues. J lost 3 bases, V lost 5 bases, and 5 bases had no gene match. CDR3 DNA: TGTGCCAGCAGTGGAGGACTAGCAGAAGAGACCCAGTACTTC. Translation: CASSGGLAEETQYF.

This clonotype was detected a few times. The chain joins TRBV19 to TRBJ2-7; D gene uncertain. This CDR3 is built from 13 residues. Germline CDR1 reads LNHDA; CDR2 reads SQIVND (reference sequence). The V end lost 5 bases, the J end lost 4 bases, and 12 bases lay between the germline ends. The CDR3 sequence: CASSRGSSYEQYF. The CDR3 nucleotides are TGTGCCAGTAGTCGTGGAAGTTCATACGAGCAGTACTTC.

The chain joins TRBV20-1 to TRBJ2-2; 10 bases align to TRBD2. Germline V gene lookup returns CDR1 DFQATT and CDR2 SNEGSKA (reference sequence). The CDR3 has 18 residues. V lost 3 bases, J lost 5 bases, and 15 bases stayed unmatched. For the CDR3, the DNA is TGCAGTGCTAGTCAGCCTAGCGGGAGATTAGTAGGGACCGGGGAGCTGTTTTTT. Amino acid sequence: CSASQPSGRLVGTGELFF.